This T cell receptor (beta chain) was sequenced for a study of early T cells in non-severe SARS-CoV-2 infection. Trimming pared 7 bases from V and 0 bases from J, leaving 7 bases between. The CDR3 length is 13 residues. Per germline, CDR1 SGHAT and CDR2 FQNNGV. This clonotype was seen repeatedly, ten times or more. Its antigen is unidentified. Researchers attached unique molecular identifiers to individual cDNA molecules. TCRdb reprocessed the 5' RACE reads via MiXCR and lists one record per CDR3 protein. Seen here are 55,000 to 75,000 distinct CDR3 sequences, roughly 10% observed once, and the top ten hold 15% to 19%. Study results and caveats: In VDJdb matching, anti-spike CD8 responses were favored while private and CD4 specificities went missing.

The receptor was isolated from an adult who was a healthcare worker with PCR-confirmed SARS-CoV-2 infection or an uninfected control (not recorded which). This chain joins TRBV11-2 and TRBJ2-1, with D hard to call. The sequences come from whole blood, collected at baseline. The CDR3 spells CASKPSSYNEQFF. The CDR3, as DNA: TGTGCCAGCAAACCAAGCTCCTACAATGAGCAGTTCTTC. Full variable domain (missing parts from reference TRBV11-2 and TRBJ2-1): EAGVAQSPRYKIIEKRQSVAFWCNPISGHATLYWYQQILGQGPKLLIQFQNNGVVDDSQLPKDRFSAERLKGVDSTLKIQPAKLEDSAVYLCASKPSSYNEQFFGPGTRLTVL.